The entry below gives a single TCR beta chain sequence along with its context. V lost 3 bases, J lost 5 bases, and 3 bases stayed unmatched. CDR1 and CDR2 (germline): SGHRS, YFSETQ. The CDR3 totals 13 residues. This entry belongs to a study of CD8 T cells in Susac syndrome. When the RNA was reverse transcribed, random hexamers were used with an input of roughly 0.45 to 1 ug. With immunoSEQ multiplex PCR, TCR beta CDR3 was amplified across 54 Vbeta and 13 Jbeta. TCRdb redid the calling of the immunoSEQ multiplex PCR reads with MiXCR, one entry per CDR3 protein. The sample lists around 69,000 distinct CDR3 sequences; 95% to 96% were seen once.

The source is a human donor with multiple sclerosis. The specimen sequenced was CD4+ T cells from PBMCs. The rearrangement links TRBV5-1 to TRBJ1-1; 8 bases are a match to TRBD1. CDR3 sequence: CASSSQGGTEAFF. In DNA, the CDR3 is TGCGCCAGCAGCTCACAGGGGGGGACTGAAGCTTTCTTT.